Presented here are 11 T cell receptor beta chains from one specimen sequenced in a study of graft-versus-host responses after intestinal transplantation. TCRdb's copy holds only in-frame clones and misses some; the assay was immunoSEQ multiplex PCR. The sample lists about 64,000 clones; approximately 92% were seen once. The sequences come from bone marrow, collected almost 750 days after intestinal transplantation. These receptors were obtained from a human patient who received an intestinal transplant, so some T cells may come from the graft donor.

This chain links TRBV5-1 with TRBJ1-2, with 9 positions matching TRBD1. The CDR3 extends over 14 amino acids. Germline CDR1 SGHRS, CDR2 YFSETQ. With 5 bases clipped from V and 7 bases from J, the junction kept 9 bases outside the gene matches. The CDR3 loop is CASRRDRVRAGYTF. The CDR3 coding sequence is TGCGCCAGCAGGCGGGACAGGGTGCGTGCTGGCTACACCTTC.

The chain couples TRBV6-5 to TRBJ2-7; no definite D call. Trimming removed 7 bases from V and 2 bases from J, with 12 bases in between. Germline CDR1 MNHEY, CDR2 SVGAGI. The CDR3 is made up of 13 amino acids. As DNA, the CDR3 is TGTGCCAGCAAGCCGGGCCAAACCTACGAGCAGTACTTC. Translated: CASKPGQTYEQYF.

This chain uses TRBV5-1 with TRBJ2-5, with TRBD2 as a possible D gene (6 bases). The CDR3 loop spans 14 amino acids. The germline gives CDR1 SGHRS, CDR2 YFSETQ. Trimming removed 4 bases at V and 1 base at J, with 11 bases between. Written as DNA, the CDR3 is TGCGCCAGCAGCCGCGAGACTAGCCAAGAGACCCAGTACTTC. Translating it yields CASSRETSQETQYF.

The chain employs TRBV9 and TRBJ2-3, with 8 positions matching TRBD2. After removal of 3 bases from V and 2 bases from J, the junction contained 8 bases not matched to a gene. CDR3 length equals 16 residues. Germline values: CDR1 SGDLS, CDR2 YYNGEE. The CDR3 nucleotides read TGTGCCAGCAGCGCTGAGGGACTAGGGGACACAGATACGCAGTATTTT. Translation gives CASSAEGLGDTDTQYF. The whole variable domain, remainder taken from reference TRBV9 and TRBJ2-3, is DSGVTQTPKHLITATGQRVTLRCSPRSGDLSVYWYQQSLDQGLQFLIQYYNGEERAKGNILERFSAQQFPDLHSELNLSSLELGDSALYFCASSAEGLGDTDTQYFGPGTRLTVL.

The CDR3 DNA reads TGCGCCAGCAGCCAAATGGGGGGACAGGGGATTACAGATACGCAGTATTTT. It translates to CASSQMGGQGITDTQYF. This sequence joins TRBV5-1 and TRBJ2-3; 10 nucleotides match TRBD1. The CDR3 has 17 amino acids. From germline, CDR1 is SGHRS and CDR2 YFSETQ. With V trimmed by 4 bases and J by 3 bases, 11 bases remained unmatched.

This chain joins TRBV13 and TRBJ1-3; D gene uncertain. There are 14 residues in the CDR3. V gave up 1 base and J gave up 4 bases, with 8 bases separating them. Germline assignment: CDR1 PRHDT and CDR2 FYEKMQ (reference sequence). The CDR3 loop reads CASSLADFGNTIYF. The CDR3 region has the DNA TGTGCCAGCAGCTTAGCGGACTTCGGAAACACCATATATTTT.

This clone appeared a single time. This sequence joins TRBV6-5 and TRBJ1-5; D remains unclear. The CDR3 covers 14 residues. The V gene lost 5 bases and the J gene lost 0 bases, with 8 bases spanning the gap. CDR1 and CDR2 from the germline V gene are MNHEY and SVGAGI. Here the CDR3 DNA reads TGTGCCAGCAGTCCTGATTATAGCAATCAGCCCCAGCATTTT. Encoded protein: CASSPDYSNQPQHF.

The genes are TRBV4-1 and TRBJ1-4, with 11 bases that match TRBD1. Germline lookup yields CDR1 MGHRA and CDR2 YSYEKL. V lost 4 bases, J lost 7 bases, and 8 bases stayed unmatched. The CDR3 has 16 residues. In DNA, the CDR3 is TGCGCCAGCAGCCGCCCGGGACAGGGGGAGAGTGAAAAACTGTTTTTT. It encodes CASSRPGQGESEKLFF.

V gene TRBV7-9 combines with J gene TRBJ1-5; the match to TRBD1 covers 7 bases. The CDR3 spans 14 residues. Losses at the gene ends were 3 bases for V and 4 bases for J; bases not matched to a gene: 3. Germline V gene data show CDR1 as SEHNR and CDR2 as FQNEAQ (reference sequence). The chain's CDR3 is CASSLTGSNQPQHF. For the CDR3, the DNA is TGTGCCAGCAGCTTGACAGGGAGTAATCAGCCCCAGCATTTT.

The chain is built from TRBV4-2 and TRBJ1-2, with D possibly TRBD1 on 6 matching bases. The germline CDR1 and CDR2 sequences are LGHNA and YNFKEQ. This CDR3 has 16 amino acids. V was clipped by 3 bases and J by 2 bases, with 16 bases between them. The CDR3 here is CASSHPDSRGNYGYTF. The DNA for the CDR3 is TGTGCCAGCAGCCATCCGGACAGTCGGGGGAACTATGGCTACACCTTC.

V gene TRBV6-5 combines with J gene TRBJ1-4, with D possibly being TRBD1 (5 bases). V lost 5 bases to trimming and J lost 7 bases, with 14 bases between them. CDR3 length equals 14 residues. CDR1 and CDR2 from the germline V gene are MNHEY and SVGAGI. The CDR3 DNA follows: TGTGCCAGCAGTCCTCAGGGAAGTGGTGAAAAACTGTTTTTT. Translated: CASSPQGSGEKLFF.